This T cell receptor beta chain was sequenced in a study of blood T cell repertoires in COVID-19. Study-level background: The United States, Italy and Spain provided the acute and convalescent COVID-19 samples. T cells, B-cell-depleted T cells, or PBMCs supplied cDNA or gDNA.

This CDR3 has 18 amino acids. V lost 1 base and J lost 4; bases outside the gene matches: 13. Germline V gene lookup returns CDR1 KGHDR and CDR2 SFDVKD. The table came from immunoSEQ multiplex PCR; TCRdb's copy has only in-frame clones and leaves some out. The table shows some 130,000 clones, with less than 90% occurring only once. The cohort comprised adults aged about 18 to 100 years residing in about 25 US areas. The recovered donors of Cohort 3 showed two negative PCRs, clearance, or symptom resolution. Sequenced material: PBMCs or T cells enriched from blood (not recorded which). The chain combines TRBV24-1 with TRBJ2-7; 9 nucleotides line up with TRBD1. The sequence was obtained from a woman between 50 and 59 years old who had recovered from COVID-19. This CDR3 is CATSDLNRGLRGIYEQYF. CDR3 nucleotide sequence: TGTGCCACCAGTGATTTAAACAGGGGGCTGCGCGGGATATACGAGCAGTACTTC.